Shown below are 14 T cell receptor beta chains from a single sample sequenced in a study of spatial heterogeneity in lung cancer. Via MiXCR, TCRdb re-called the 5' RACE reads, giving one row per CDR3 protein. This sample yields 16,000 or so distinct CDR3 sequences, of which roughly 7.1% are seen a single time; about 19% belongs to the top ten. Overall study results and limits: Expanded alpha and beta TCR counts within tumors tracked tumor mutation counts.

These receptors' antigens are unknown. Time point here: sample taken at primary tumor resection. The sample in question was lung tumor tissue, obtained at surgery. Receptors originate from a female donor with early-stage non-small cell lung cancer.

This clonotype has only a few counts. For a library built for alpha chains, this beta chain is a stray read; little rests on its size. The genes are TRBV12-5 and TRBJ2-1; D may be TRBD1 (5 bases). The CDR3 length is 13 residues. V lost 2 bases to trimming and J lost 5 bases, with 7 bases between them. Germline loops: CDR1 LGHNT, CDR2 FRNRAP. In nucleotides, the CDR3 is TGTGCTAGTGGTTTGTTGGACAACAATGAGCAGTTCTTC. This codes for CASGLLDNNEQFF.

This clonotype is medium-sized within its sample. A library made for alpha chains picked up this beta chain off target, so its size means little. The chain has TRBV9 and TRBJ1-1; 7 bases agree with TRBD1. J lost 4 bases, V lost 3 bases, and 15 bases had no gene match. The CDR3 totals 17 residues. In germline, CDR1 is SGDLS, CDR2 YYNGEE. The CDR3 nucleotides read TGTGCCAGCAGCGCCAAAGACCAGGGGGTCGCAATCACTGAAGCTTTCTTT. It translates to CASSAKDQGVAITEAFF.

This clonotype was seen a few times. This beta chain came through as a stray read in a library set up for alpha chains, and its size says little. The V gene is TRBV20-1, the J gene TRBJ2-3; TRBD2 matches 12 bases. The germline CDR1 and CDR2 sequences are DFQATT and SNEGSKA (reference sequence). V gave up 5 bases and J gave up 0 bases; unmatched junction bases: 6. CDR3 length: 16 amino acids. As DNA, the CDR3 is TGCAGTGCTCCACATCTAGCGGGGGGGAGCACAGATACGCAGTATTTT. Amino acid sequence: CSAPHLAGGSTDTQYF.

This clonotype was counted many times. The library was designed around alpha chains, so this beta chain is a stray read whose abundance carries little weight. The chain has TRBV19 and TRBJ2-2; D is undetermined. The CDR3 is 13 amino acids. The germline V and J ends were trimmed by 6 bases and 2 bases, with 7 bases remaining between them. CDR1 is LNHDA and CDR2 is SQIVND in the germline V gene (reference sequence). CDR3 region: CASSMDNTGELFF. CDR3 DNA sequence: TGTGCCAGTAGCATGGACAACACCGGGGAGCTGTTTTTT.

By share of the sample, this clonotype is medium-sized. This beta chain turned up in a library designed for alpha chains; as an off-target read, its abundance says little. The rearrangement links TRBV12-3 or TRBV12-4 to TRBJ1-3; 8 bases are shared with TRBD1. CDR3 length: 13 amino acids. Trimming at V came to 9 bases and at J to 3 bases, leaving 4 bases not matched to a gene. CDR3 loop: CASSTGDGNTIYF. The DNA of the CDR3 is TGTGCCAGTTCGACAGGGGATGGAAACACCATATATTTT.

This clonotype is medium-sized (0.01 to 0.1%) in the sample. Being off target in a library aimed at alpha chains, this beta chain has a size of little meaning. The gene calls are TRBV28 and TRBJ1-1; D is unclear. The CDR3 is 14 residues long. Looked up from germline, CDR1 is MDHEN and CDR2 is SYDVKM. Trimming left V 2 bases short and J 0 bases short, with 7 bases between. The CDR3: CASSLRVMNTEAFF. As DNA, the CDR3 is TGTGCCAGCAGTTTAAGGGTAATGAACACTGAAGCTTTCTTT.

This clonotype was seen many times. Since it is a stray read in a library aimed at alpha chains, this beta chain has a size that is not meaningful. The chain combines TRBV4-2 with TRBJ1-1, with D unresolved. CDR3 length: 16 amino acids. The V and J ends lost 1 base and 4 bases respectively, with 16 bases between them. The V gene's germline CDR1 is LGHNA and CDR2 YNFKEQ. The CDR3 here is CASSQVSVAGPTEAFF. The CDR3 DNA is TGTGCCAGCAGCCAAGTCAGCGTTGCCGGTCCCACTGAAGCTTTCTTT.

To note about this clonotype: A much larger clone sits a single nucleotide away, making a read error possible. Since the CDR3 does not end with the conserved phenylalanine or tryptophan, this likely comes from a read error. A library made for alpha chains picked up this beta chain off target, so its size means little. The rearrangement uses TRBV7-2 and TRBJ2-3, with D possibly matching TRBD2 (5 bases). Germline V CDR1 and CDR2: SGHTA, FQGNSA. V lost 6 bases and J lost 6, with 13 bases in between. The CDR3 is 13 residues long. The chain's CDR3 is CASSTDAGDTQYI. The DNA for the CDR3 is TGTGCCAGCAGTACGGACGCGGGCGATACGCAGTATATT.

By share, this clonotype ranks as medium-sized. The library was designed around alpha chains, so this beta chain is a stray read whose abundance carries little weight. V is TRBV5-1 and J is TRBJ2-5; D is uncertain. V was clipped by 0 bases and J by 3 bases, with 6 bases between them. This CDR3 has 13 amino acids. Germline V gene sequence: CDR1 SGHRS, CDR2 YFSETQ. As DNA, the CDR3 is TGCGCCAGCAGCTTGGAGGTAAAAGAGACCCAGTACTTC. Translated, it gives CASSLEVKETQYF.

As regards this clonotype: This sequence may be a read error, since a much larger clone differs from it by one base. This beta chain is off target for a library built for alpha chains, so its abundance means little. The V gene is TRBV12-3 or TRBV12-4, the J gene TRBJ2-2; D may match TRBD1 or TRBD2 (5 bases each). The CDR3 runs to 16 residues. CDR3 sequence: CASSFSGGRGTGEQFF. CDR3 nucleotide sequence: TGTGCCAGCAGTTTTTCTGGGGGAAGGGGCACCGGGGAGCAGTTTTTT.

Comments on this clonotype: The library was built for alpha chains, so this beta chain is an off-target read and its size means little. The chain recombines TRBV12-3 or TRBV12-4 with TRBJ1-2; no clear D. The CDR3 loop spans 13 amino acids. V was shortened by 5 bases and J by 3 bases, with 10 bases between the two germline ends. The DNA of the CDR3 is TGTGCCAGCAGTCCAGACGGACACTATGGCTACACCTTC. Protein: CASSPDGHYGYTF.

There are many counts of this clonotype. Within a library made for alpha chains, this beta chain is off target, and its count is uninformative. The chain carries TRBV20-1 and TRBJ2-1; D is perhaps TRBD1 or TRBD2 (6 bases each). V lost 3 bases and J 8 bases, leaving 14 bases between the germline ends. From germline, CDR1 is DFQATT and CDR2 SNEGSKA (reference sequence). The CDR3 loop spans 13 amino acids. This chain's CDR3 is CSARTGWEDEQFF. Written as DNA, the CDR3 is TGCAGTGCTAGGACAGGTTGGGAGGATGAGCAGTTCTTC.

The sample holds many counts of this clonotype. The library was designed around alpha chains, so this beta chain is a stray read whose abundance carries little weight. The chain has TRBV7-2 and TRBJ1-4, with 8 bases matching TRBD1. V gave up 5 bases and J gave up 8 bases; unmatched junction bases: 7. This CDR3 is built from 14 residues. CDR1 and CDR2 from the germline V gene are SGHTA and FQGNSA. CDR3 in amino acids: CASSSTGGGEKLFF. The CDR3 DNA follows: TGTGCCAGCAGCAGTACAGGGGGAGGCGAAAAACTGTTTTTT.

This clonotype was seen at least ten times. In a library made to pick up alpha chains, this beta chain is a stray read with a size that means little. The chain is built from TRBV6-5 and TRBJ1-1; tentatively, D is TRBD1 (6 bases). Germline CDR1 reads MNHEY; CDR2 reads SVGAGI. The V and J ends lost 6 bases and 9 bases respectively, with 20 bases between them. CDR3 length equals 14 residues. The CDR3: CASSRDRILLQAFF. The CDR3 region has the DNA TGTGCCAGCAGCCGTGACAGGATCTTGTTACAAGCTTTCTTT.